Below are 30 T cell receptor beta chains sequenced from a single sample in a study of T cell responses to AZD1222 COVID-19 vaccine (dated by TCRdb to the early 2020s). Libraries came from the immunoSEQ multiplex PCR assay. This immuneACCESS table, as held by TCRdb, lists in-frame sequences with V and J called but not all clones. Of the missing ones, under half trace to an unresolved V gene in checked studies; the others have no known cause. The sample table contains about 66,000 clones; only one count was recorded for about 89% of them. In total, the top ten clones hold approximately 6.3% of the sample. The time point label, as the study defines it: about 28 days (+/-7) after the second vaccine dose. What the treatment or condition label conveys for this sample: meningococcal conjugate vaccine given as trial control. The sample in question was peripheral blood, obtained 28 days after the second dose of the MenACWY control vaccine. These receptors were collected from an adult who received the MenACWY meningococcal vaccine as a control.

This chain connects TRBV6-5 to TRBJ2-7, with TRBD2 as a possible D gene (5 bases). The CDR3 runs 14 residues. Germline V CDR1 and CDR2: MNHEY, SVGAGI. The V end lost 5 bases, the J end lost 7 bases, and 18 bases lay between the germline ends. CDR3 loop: CASSPPRGSREQYF. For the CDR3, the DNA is TGTGCCAGCAGTCCCCCCCGCGGGTCTCGGGAGCAGTACTTC.

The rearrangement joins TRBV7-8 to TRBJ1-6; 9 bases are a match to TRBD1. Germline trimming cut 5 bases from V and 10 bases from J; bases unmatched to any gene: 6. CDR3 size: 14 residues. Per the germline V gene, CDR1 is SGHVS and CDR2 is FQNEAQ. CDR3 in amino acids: CASSQDRGNSPLHF. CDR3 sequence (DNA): TGTGCCAGCAGCCAGGACAGGGGTAACTCACCCCTCCACTTT. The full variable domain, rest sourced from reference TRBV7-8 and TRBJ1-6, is GAGVSQSPRYKVAKRGQDVALRCDPISGHVSLFWYQQALGQGPEFLTYFQNEAQLDKSGLPSDRFFAERPEGSVSTLKIQRTQQEDSAVYLCASSQDRGNSPLHFGNGTRLTVT.

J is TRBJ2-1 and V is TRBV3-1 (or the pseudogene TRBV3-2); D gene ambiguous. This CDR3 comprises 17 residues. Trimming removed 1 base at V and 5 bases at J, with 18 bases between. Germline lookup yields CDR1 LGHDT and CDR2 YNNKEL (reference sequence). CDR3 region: CASSQGLYGSNDNEQFF. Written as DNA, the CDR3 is TGTGCCAGCAGCCAAGGTCTCTACGGGTCGAACGACAATGAGCAGTTCTTC.

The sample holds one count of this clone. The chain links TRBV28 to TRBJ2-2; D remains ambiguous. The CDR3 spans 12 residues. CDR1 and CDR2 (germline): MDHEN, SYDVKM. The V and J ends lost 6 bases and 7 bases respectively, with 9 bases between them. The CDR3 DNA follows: TGTGCCAGCAGCCCCAACTTCGGGGAGCTGTTTTTT. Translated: CASSPNFGELFF. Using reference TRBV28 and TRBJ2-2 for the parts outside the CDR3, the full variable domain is DVKVTQSSRYLVKRTGEKVFLECVQDMDHENMFWYRQDPGLGLRLIYFSYDVKMKEKGDIPEGYSVSREKKERFSLILESASTNQTSMYLCASSPNFGELFFGEGSRLTVL.

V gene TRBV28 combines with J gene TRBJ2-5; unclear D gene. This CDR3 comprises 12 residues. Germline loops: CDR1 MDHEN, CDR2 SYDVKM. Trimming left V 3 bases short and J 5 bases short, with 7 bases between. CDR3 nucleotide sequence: TGTGCCAGCAGTTTCCTGATGGAGACCCAGTACTTC. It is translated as CASSFLMETQYF.

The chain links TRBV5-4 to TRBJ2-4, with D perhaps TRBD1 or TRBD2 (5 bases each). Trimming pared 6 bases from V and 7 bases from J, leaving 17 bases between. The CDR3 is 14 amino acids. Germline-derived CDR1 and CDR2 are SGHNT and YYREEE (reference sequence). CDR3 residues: CASTLGPTPNIQYF. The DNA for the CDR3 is TGTGCCAGCACCCTGGGACCGACTCCGAACATTCAGTACTTC.

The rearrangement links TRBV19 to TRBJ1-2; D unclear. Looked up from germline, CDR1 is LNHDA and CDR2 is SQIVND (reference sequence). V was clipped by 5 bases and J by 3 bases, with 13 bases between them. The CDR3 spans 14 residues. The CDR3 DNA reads TGTGCCAGTAGTCGGCGGGCGGAGTACTATGGCTACACCTTC. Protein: CASSRRAEYYGYTF.

CDR3 sequence: CSASPFTSGSSYNEQFF. The CDR3 nucleotides are TGCAGTGCTAGTCCTTTCACTAGCGGGAGCTCCTACAATGAGCAGTTCTTC. The chain uses TRBV20-1 and TRBJ2-1; TRBD2 matches 11 bases. The CDR3 covers 17 residues. Germline CDR1 DFQATT, CDR2 SNEGSKA (reference sequence). With 3 bases clipped from V and 0 bases from J, the junction kept 7 bases outside the gene matches.

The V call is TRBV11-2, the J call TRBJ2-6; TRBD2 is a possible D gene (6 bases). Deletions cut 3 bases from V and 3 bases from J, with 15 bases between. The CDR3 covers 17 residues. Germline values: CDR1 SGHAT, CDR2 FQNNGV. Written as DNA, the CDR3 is TGTGCCAGCAGCTTGCGGGGCTCCTCTTATGGGGCCAACGTCCTGACTTTC. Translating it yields CASSLRGSSYGANVLTF.

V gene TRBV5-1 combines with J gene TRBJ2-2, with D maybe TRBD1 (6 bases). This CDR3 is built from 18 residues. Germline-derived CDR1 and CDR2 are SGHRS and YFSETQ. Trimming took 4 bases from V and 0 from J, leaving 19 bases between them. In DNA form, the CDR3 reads TGCGCCAGCAGCCGAGACCCTGGACAGATTGCGAACACCGGGGAGCTGTTTTTT. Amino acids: CASSRDPGQIANTGELFF.

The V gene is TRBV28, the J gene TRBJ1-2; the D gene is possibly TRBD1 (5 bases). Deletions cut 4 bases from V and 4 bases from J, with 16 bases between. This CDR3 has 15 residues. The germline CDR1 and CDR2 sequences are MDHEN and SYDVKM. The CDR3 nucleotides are TGTGCCAGCAGTTCCCTCGGGGCCCCTGCCTATGGCTACACCTTC. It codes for CASSSLGAPAYGYTF.

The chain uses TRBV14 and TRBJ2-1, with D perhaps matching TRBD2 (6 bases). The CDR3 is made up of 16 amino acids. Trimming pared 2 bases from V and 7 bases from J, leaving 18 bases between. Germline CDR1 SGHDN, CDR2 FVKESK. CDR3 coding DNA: TGTGCCAGCAGCCAAAGCCGGGACTGGGCGTCTAATGAGCAGTTCTTC. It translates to CASSQSRDWASNEQFF.

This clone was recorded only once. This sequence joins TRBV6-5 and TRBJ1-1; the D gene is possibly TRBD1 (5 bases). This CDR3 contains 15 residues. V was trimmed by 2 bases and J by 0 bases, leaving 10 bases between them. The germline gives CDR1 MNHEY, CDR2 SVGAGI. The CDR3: CASSYVPGMNTEAFF. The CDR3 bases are TGTGCCAGCAGTTACGTCCCAGGGATGAACACTGAAGCTTTCTTT.

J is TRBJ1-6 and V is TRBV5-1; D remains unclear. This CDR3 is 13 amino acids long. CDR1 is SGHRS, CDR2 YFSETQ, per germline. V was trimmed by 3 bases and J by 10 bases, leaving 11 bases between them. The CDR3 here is CASSSTTDSPLHF. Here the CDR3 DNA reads TGCGCCAGCAGCTCGACGACCGACTCACCCCTCCACTTT. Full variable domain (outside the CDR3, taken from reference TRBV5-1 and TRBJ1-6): KAGVTQTPRYLIKTRGQQVTLSCSPISGHRSVSWYQQTPGQGLQFLFEYFSETQRNKGNFPGRFSGRQFSNSRSEMNVSTLELGDSALYLCASSSTTDSPLHFGNGTRLTVT.

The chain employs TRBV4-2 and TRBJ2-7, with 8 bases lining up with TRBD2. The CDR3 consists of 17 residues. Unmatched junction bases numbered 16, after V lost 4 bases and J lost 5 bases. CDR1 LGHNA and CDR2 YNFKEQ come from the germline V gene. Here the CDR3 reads CASSPDVASGSRNEQYF. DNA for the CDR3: TGTGCCAGCAGCCCAGACGTAGCTAGCGGGTCCCGCAACGAGCAGTACTTC.

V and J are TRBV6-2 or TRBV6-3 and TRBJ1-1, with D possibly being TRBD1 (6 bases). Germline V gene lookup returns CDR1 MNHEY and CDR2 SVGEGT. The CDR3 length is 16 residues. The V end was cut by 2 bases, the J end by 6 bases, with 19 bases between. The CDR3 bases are TGTGCCAGCAGTTACGTGGGGGCGAAGATTGGGGCTGAAGCTTTCTTT. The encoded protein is CASSYVGAKIGAEAFF.

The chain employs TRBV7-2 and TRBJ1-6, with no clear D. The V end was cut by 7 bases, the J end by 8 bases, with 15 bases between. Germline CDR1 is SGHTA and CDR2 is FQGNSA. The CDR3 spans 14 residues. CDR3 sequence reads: CASTPQQSYSPLHF. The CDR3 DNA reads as TGTGCCAGCACCCCCCAACAGAGTTATTCACCCCTCCACTTT.

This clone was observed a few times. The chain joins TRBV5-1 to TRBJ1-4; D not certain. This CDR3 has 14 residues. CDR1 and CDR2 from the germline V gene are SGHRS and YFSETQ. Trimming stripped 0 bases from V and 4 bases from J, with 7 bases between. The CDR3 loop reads CASSLAQDNEKLFF. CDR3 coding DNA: TGCGCCAGCAGCTTGGCACAAGATAATGAAAAACTGTTTTTT.

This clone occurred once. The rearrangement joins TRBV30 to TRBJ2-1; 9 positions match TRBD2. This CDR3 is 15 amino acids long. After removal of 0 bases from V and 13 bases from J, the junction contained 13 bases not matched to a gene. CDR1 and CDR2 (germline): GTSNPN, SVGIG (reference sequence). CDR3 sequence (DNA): TGTGCCTGGAGTGTACAGACTAGCGGTCGGTCGGGACAGTTCTTC. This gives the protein CAWSVQTSGRSGQFF.

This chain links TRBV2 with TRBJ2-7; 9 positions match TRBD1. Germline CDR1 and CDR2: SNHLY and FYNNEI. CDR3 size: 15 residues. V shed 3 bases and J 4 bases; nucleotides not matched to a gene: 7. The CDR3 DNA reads TGTGCCAGCAGTGACGGTCGGGACAGGGATTACGAGCAGTACTTC. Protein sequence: CASSDGRDRDYEQYF.

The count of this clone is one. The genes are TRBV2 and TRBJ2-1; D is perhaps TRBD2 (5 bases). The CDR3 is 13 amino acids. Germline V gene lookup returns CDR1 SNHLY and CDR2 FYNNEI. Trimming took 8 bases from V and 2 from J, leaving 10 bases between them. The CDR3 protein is CASQDSPYNEQFF. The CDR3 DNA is TGTGCCAGCCAGGACTCTCCCTACAATGAGCAGTTCTTC.

As DNA, the CDR3 is TGTGCCAGCAGCTTACGGCAGATAGGACAGGGGGTACCTGAAGCTTTCTTT. It translates to CASSLRQIGQGVPEAFF. The chain couples TRBV5-5 to TRBJ1-1, with 10 bases identical to TRBD1. Germline CDR1 and CDR2: SGHKS and YYEKEE (reference sequence). This CDR3 has 17 amino acids. The ends lost 2 bases at V and 6 bases at J; junction bases unmatched: 13.

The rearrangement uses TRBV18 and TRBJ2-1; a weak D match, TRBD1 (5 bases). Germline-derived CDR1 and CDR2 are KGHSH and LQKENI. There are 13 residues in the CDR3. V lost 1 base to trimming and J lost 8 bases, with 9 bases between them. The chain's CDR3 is CASSPRRVDEQFF. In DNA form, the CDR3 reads TGTGCCAGCTCACCACGCAGGGTCGATGAGCAGTTCTTC.

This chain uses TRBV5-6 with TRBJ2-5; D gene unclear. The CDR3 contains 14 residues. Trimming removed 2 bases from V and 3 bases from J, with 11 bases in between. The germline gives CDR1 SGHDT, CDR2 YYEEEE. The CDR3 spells CASSFPTEKETQYF. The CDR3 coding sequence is TGTGCCAGCAGCTTCCCCACAGAGAAAGAGACCCAGTACTTC.

CDR3 protein: CASSFGSSGYTF. The CDR3 nucleotides are TGTGCCAGCAGTTTTGGGAGTTCCGGCTACACCTTC. This chain links TRBV12-3 or TRBV12-4 with TRBJ1-2; D unclear. This CDR3 region has 12 residues. The V gene lost 3 bases and the J gene lost 8 bases, with 10 bases spanning the gap.

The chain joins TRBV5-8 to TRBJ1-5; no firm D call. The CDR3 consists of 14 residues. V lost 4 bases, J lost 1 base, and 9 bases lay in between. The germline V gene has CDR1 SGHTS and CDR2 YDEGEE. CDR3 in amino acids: CASSAQHSNQPQHF. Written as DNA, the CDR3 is TGTGCCAGCAGCGCCCAACACAGCAATCAGCCCCAGCATTTT.

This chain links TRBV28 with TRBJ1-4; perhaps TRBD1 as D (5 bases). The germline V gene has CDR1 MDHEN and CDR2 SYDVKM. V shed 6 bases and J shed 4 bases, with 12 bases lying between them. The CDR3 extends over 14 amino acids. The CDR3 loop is CASSPSQGNEKLFF. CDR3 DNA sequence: TGTGCCAGCAGCCCCAGTCAGGGTAATGAAAAACTGTTTTTT.

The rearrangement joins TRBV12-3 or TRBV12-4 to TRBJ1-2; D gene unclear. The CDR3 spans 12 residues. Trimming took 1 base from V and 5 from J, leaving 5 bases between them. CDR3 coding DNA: TGTGCCAGCAGTTTAGGACCATATGGCTACACCTTC. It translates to CASSLGPYGYTF.

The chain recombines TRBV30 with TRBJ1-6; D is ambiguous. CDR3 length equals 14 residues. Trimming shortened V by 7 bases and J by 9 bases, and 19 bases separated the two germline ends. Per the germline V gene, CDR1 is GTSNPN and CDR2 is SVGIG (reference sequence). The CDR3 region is CAYQTGGDGSPLHF. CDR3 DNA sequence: TGTGCCTACCAAACGGGTGGCGACGGTTCACCCCTCCACTTT.

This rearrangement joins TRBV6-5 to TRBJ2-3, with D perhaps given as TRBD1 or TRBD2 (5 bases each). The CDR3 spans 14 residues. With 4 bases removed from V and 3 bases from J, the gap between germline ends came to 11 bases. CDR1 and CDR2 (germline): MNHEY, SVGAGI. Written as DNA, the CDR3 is TGTGCCAGCAGTTTTGGGGGTTGGACAGATACGCAGTATTTT. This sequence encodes CASSFGGWTDTQYF.